The text below deals with one TCR beta chain. This sample is drawn from a study of control samples from healthy donors and cancer patients. Sequencing used immunoSEQ multiplex PCR; TCRdb keeps in-frame clones, though not all of them. Of 100,000 to 150,000 clones listed, more than 70% are singletons. The CDR3 loop spans 15 amino acids. Trimming at V came to 6 bases and at J to 0 bases, leaving 5 bases not matched to a gene. In germline, CDR1 is SGHTA, CDR2 FQGNSA. The sequence was collected from a man aged 55 to 70 in good health. The sequencing sample was made of blood. The gene calls are TRBV7-2 and TRBJ1-5; 7 bases are shared with TRBD1. This chain's CDR3 is CASSKGAGSNQPQHF. CDR3 nucleotide sequence: TGTGCCAGCAGTAAGGGGGCTGGTAGCAATCAGCCCCAGCATTTT.